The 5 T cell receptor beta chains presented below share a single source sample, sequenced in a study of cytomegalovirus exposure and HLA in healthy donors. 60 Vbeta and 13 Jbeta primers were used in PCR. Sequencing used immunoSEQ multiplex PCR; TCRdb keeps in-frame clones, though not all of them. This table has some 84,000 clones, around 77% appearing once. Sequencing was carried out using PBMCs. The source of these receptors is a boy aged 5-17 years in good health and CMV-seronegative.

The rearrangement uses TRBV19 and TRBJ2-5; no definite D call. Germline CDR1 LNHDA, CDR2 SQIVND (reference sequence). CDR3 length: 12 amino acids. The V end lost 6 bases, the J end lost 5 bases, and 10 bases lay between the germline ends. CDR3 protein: CASRQAGETQYF. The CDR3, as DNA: TGTGCCAGTAGGCAAGCCGGGGAGACCCAGTACTTC.

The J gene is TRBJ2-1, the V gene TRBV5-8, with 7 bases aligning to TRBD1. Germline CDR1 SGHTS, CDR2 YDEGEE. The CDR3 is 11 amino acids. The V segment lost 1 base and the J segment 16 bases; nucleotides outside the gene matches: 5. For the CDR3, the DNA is TGTGCCAGCAGCTTGAAGACAGGGAAATTCTTC. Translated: CASSLKTGKFF.

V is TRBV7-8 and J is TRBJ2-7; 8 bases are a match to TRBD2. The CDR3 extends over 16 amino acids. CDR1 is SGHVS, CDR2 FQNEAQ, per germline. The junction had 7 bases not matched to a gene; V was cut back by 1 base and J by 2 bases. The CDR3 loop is CASSLEKRESTYEQYF. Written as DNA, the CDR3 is TGTGCCAGCAGCTTAGAAAAGCGGGAGTCAACCTACGAGCAGTACTTC.

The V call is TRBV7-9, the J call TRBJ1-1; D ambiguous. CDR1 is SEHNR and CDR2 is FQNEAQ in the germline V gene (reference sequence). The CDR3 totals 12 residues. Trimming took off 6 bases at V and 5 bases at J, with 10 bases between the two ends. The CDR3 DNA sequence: TGTGCCAGCAGATTTGCCGGGACTGAAGCTTTCTTT. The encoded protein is CASRFAGTEAFF.

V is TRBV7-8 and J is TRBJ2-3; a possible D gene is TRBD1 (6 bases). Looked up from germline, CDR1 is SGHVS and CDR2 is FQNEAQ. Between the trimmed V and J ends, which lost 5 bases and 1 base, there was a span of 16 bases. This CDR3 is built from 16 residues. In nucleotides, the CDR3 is TGTGCCAGCAGCCTCGGCCAGTACAGGGGCACAGATACGCAGTATTTT. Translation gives CASSLGQYRGTDTQYF.